This is a list of T cell receptor beta chains from one sample in a study of blood T cells in healthy people across ages. TCRdb redid the calling of the 5' RACE reads with MiXCR, one entry per CDR3 protein. The sample holds 1.5 million to 2 million distinct CDR3 sequences, approximately 50% seen once. Sequenced sample: blood. Receptor source: a woman between 35 and 50 years old in good health. CDR3s include the opening cysteine and the closing phenylalanine or tryptophan. D genes are given only for firm matches. Not all rows give a size; the values are once, few, many and, for expanded clones, a class.

clone size	V gene	CDR3 length	J gene	D gene	CDR3 DNA	CDR3 protein
.	TRBV28	15	TRBJ2-1	TRBD2	TGTGCCAGCACCTTTAGCGGGGGGGCTGAAAATGAGCAGTTCTTC	CASTFSGGAENEQFF
.	TRBV20-1	16	TRBJ1-2	.	TGCAGTGCTACTGAAGGTGACACTTCAGGTTACTATGGCTACACCTTC	CSATEGDTSGYYGYTF
few	TRBV27	17	TRBJ2-5	.	TGTGCCAGCAGTTTCCGGCTGGTGAACGGGGATGTGGAGACCCAGTACTTC	CASSFRLVNGDVETQYF
.	TRBV4-1	15	TRBJ2-5	TRBD2	TGCGCCAGCAGCCAAGAACACGGGGGGAGGAAGACCCAGTACTTC	CASSQEHGGRKTQYF
.	TRBV11-2	13	TRBJ2-5	.	TGTGCCAGCAGAAATCCCCATACAGAGACCCAGTACTTC	CASRNPHTETQYF
.	TRBV5-1	15	TRBJ2-3	.	TGCGCCAGCAGCCCTCAGCCAACAAGCACAGATACGCAGTATTTT	CASSPQPTSTDTQYF
.	TRBV3-1	15	TRBJ2-7	.	TGTGCCAGCAGCCAAGATACCAGGGGAGGACGCGAGCAGTACTTC	CASSQDTRGGREQYF
.	TRBV20-1	13	TRBJ2-5	.	TGCAGCGCTAGAGATAACAGGAGAGAGACCCAGTACTTC	CSARDNRRETQYF
.	TRBV6-6	14	TRBJ1-2	.	TGTGCCAGCAGTTACTCAGGGGCAGATTATGGCTACACCTTC	CASSYSGADYGYTF
.	TRBV6-5	14	TRBJ2-7	TRBD1	TGTGCCAGTAAAAAAGACAGGGACCAATACGAGCAGTACTTC	CASKKDRDQYEQYF
.	TRBV28	16	TRBJ2-1	.	TGTGCCAGCAGTTCCTTTCTAGAATGGTCCTACAATGAGCAGTTCTTC	CASSSFLEWSYNEQFF
.	TRBV12-3/TRBV12-4	17	TRBJ2-3	TRBD2	TGTGCCAGCAGTCGCCGCGGGACTAGCGGGGACCGAGATACGCAGTATTTT	CASSRRGTSGDRDTQYF
few	TRBV5-1	14	TRBJ2-1	.	TGCGCCAGCAGCTGGGACATTCGGGGCAATGAGCAGTTCTTC	CASSWDIRGNEQFF
few	TRBV20-1	14	TRBJ2-3	TRBD2	TGCAGTGCCCGGGGTAGCGGGGGGGCTCATACGCAGTATTTT	CSARGSGGAHTQYF
.	TRBV28	15	TRBJ2-7	.	TGTGCCAGCAGTACCGGGACACGGAATTTCTACGAGCAGTACTTC	CASSTGTRNFYEQYF
.	TRBV7-8	12	TRBJ1-1	.	TGTGCCAGCAGCAAGGACAGCCTAGGGGCTTTCTTT	CASSKDSLGAFF
.	TRBV24-1	16	TRBJ2-3	TRBD2	TGTGCCACCAGTGTCAGACTAGCGAGATGCACAGATACGCAGTATTTT	CATSVRLARCTDTQYF
.	TRBV6-2/TRBV6-3	12	TRBJ2-4	.	TGTGCCAGCAGTTACTCCACCAACATTCAGTACTTC	CASSYSTNIQYF
few	TRBV7-2	13	TRBJ1-4	.	TGTGCCAGCAGCCCTTCGGTCGGTGAAAAACTGTTTTTT	CASSPSVGEKLFF
few	TRBV4-3	14	TRBJ1-2	.	TGCGCCAGCAGCCAAGATGAATCGAGGAGTGGCTACACCTTC	CASSQDESRSGYTF
.	TRBV20-1	16	TRBJ1-4	.	TGCAGTGTAAGGCCGGGGGCCCATCGGACTAATGAAAAACTGTTTTTT	CSVRPGAHRTNEKLFF
.	TRBV10-3	15	TRBJ1-6	TRBD1	TGTGCCATCAGTGACCCCGGGACAGGGAATTCACCCCTCCACTTT	CAISDPGTGNSPLHF
few	TRBV12-3/TRBV12-4	15	TRBJ2-7	.	TGTGCCAGCAACAGAATGGGGGGACGTGGTCACGAGCAGTACTTC	CASNRMGGRGHEQYF
.	TRBV27	16	TRBJ2-1	.	TGTGCCAGCAGTTCCTTAGGGAAAGACCCCAACAATGAGCAGTTCTTC	CASSSLGKDPNNEQFF
.	TRBV2	14	TRBJ2-1	TRBD1	TGTGCCAGCAGGGCGACAGGGTCCTACAATGAGCAGTTCTTC	CASRATGSYNEQFF
.	TRBV2	15	TRBJ2-6	.	TGTGCCAGTGGAGGACGGGTCTCTGGGGCCAACGTCCTGACTTTC	CASGGRVSGANVLTF
.	TRBV27	15	TRBJ2-7	TRBD1	TGTGCCAGCACGTCTCTCGGGACAGGGAACTACGAGCAGTACTTC	CASTSLGTGNYEQYF
.	TRBV6-1	15	TRBJ2-3	.	TGTGCCAGCATCCGCGCGGCAGGACGGGGAGATACGCAGTATTTT	CASIRAAGRGDTQYF
few	TRBV7-2	13	TRBJ2-1	TRBD2	TGTGCCAGCCAGAAGCGGGGGGCCCATGAGCAGTTCTTC	CASQKRGAHEQFF
few	TRBV10-3	14	TRBJ2-1	TRBD2	TGTGCCATCATTCCGGGACTAGTCTACAATGAGCAGTTCTTC	CAIIPGLVYNEQFF
many	TRBV12-3/TRBV12-4	12	TRBJ1-2	.	TGTGCCAGCAGTTTCCCGGGTTATGGCTACACCTTC	CASSFPGYGYTF
many	TRBV7-9	15	TRBJ1-2	.	TGTGCCAGCAGCTTAGAGACAGCCGCCCTATTTGGCTACACCTTC	CASSLETAALFGYTF
.	TRBV9	15	TRBJ1-5	.	TGTGCCAGCAGCGTAGGGGTGTTTGGCAATCAGCCCCAGCATTTT	CASSVGVFGNQPQHF
.	TRBV27	16	TRBJ2-3	.	TGTGCCAGCAGCCATATTCCCCCACTAGTCACAGATACGCAGTATTTT	CASSHIPPLVTDTQYF
.	TRBV6-5	16	TRBJ2-6	.	TGTGCCAGCAGCATATCGAGTTTCTCTGGGGCCAACGTCCTGACTTTC	CASSISSFSGANVLTF
few	TRBV7-3	14	TRBJ2-7	.	TGTGCCAGCAGCTTAAACCCAGGGGTTGGCGAGCAGTACTTC	CASSLNPGVGEQYF
.	TRBV9	13	TRBJ2-3	.	TGTGCCAGCAGCGTAGACCAAAAGGATACGCAGTATTTT	CASSVDQKDTQYF
.	TRBV20-1	19	TRBJ2-1	TRBD2	TGCAGTGCTAGAGATCCCTTACTGACTAGCGGGGGATTCTACAATGAGCAGTTCTTC	CSARDPLLTSGGFYNEQFF
.	TRBV6-5	16	TRBJ2-5	TRBD1	TGTGCCAGCAGGCAACGTGGGACAGGGATTTTCGAGACCCAGTACTTC	CASRQRGTGIFETQYF
.	TRBV7-2	15	TRBJ2-5	.	TGTGCCAGCAGCTTCGAGGGGGGCGGGATGGAGACCCAGTACTTC	CASSFEGGGMETQYF
.	TRBV29-1	11	TRBJ1-2	.	TGCAGCGTGAGGGACGGTGAAGGCTACACCTTC	CSVRDGEGYTF
few	TRBV9	16	TRBJ2-7	.	TGTGCCAGCAGCGTAGTAGATTCTATCGCCATCTACGAGCAGTACTTC	CASSVVDSIAIYEQYF
few	TRBV4-2	17	TRBJ2-5	TRBD1	TGTGCCAGCAGCCGCGACGGGACAGGGGGCGCCCAGAAGACCCAGTACTTC	CASSRDGTGGAQKTQYF
.	TRBV18	16	TRBJ2-3	.	TGTGCCAGCTCACCACAAGGACAGATCGGCACAGATACGCAGTATTTT	CASSPQGQIGTDTQYF
.	TRBV4-3	12	TRBJ1-2	.	TGCGCCAGCAGCCAAAACGGCCATGGCTACACCTTC	CASSQNGHGYTF
few	TRBV7-9	13	TRBJ1-2	.	TGTGCCAGCAGCCCAATTTGGGGCTATGGCTACACCTTC	CASSPIWGYGYTF
.	TRBV7-9	14	TRBJ1-2	.	TGTGCCAGCAGCTCATCAGGGTTTTTGGGGGGCTACACCTTC	CASSSSGFLGGYTF
.	TRBV5-1	13	TRBJ2-4	.	TGCGCCAGCAGCTTGGACTTAAGGGACATTCAGTACTTC	CASSLDLRDIQYF
once	TRBV23-1	15	TRBJ2-1	.	TGCGCCAGCAGTCACGACAGTGGACTTTACAATGAGCAGTTCTTC	CASSHDSGLYNEQFF
once	TRBV6-4	13	TRBJ2-1	.	TGTGCCAGCAGTTCGGACCCCTCCAATGAGCAGTTCTTC	CASSSDPSNEQFF
.	TRBV7-9	11	TRBJ2-7	.	TGTGCCAGCGCTCAGGCTGACGAGCAGTACTTC	CASAQADEQYF